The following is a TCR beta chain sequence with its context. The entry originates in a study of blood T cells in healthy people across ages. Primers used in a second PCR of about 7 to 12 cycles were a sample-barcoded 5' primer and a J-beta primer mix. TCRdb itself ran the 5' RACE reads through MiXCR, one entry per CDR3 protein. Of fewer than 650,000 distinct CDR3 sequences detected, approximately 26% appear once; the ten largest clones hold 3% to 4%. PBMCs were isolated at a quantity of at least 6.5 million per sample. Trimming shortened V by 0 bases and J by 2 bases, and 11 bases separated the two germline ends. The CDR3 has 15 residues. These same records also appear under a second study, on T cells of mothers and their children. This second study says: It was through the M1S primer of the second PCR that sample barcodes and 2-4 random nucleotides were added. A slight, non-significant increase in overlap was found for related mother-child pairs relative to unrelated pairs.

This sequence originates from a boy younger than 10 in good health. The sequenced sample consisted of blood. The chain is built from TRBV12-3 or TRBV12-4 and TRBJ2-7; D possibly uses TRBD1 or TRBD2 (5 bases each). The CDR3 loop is CASSLATGGPYEQYF. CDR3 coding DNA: TGTGCCAGCAGTTTAGCAACAGGAGGTCCCTACGAGCAGTACTTC.